One and the same sample provided the 18 T cell receptor beta chains below, sequenced in a study of shared clonotypes between healthy human individuals. Measured with immunoSEQ multiplex PCR; TCRdb has only the in-frame clones, and not every one. Among approximately 500,000 clones, 75% to 80% were seen once, and the ten largest hold around an eighth. Source material: PBMCs. All receptors derive from a middle-aged woman in good health. Some clones in this sample may be carry-over from other donors' samples.

The V call is TRBV28, the J call TRBJ2-3; unclear D gene. The CDR3 spans 13 residues. V shed 7 bases and J shed 0 bases, with 8 bases lying between them. The germline CDR1 and CDR2 sequences are MDHEN and SYDVKM. The CDR3 DNA is TGTGCCAGCACCATCCAAAGCACAGATACGCAGTATTTT. It codes for CASTIQSTDTQYF.

The rearrangement joins TRBV2 to TRBJ2-5, with 8 bases identical to TRBD2. This CDR3 has 16 residues. Germline CDR1 SNHLY, CDR2 FYNNEI. Unmatched junction bases numbered 7, after V lost 2 bases and J lost 2 bases. In DNA, the CDR3 is TGTGCCAGCAGTGAATCGGCGGGAGGCCCACAAGAGACCCAGTACTTC. This codes for CASSESAGGPQETQYF.

V usage is TRBV5-1 and J usage is TRBJ2-7; D may be TRBD2 (6 bases). Germline V gene sequence: CDR1 SGHRS, CDR2 YFSETQ. V dropped 0 bases and J dropped 5 bases, with 6 bases sitting between them. The CDR3 covers 12 residues. DNA of the CDR3: TGCGCCAGCAGCTTGGCTAGCGACGAGCAGTACTTC. Protein sequence: CASSLASDEQYF.

This chain joins TRBV28 and TRBJ1-1; 9 bases match TRBD1. From germline, CDR1 is MDHEN and CDR2 SYDVKM. V lost 10 bases and J lost 5; bases outside the gene matches: 8. The CDR3 extends over 13 amino acids. CDR3 nucleotides: TGTGCCAACAACGACAGGGGGTGTACTGAAGCTTTCTTT. Residues: CANNDRGCTEAFF.

J is TRBJ1-2 and V is TRBV6-1, with TRBD1 as a possible D gene (5 bases). This CDR3 contains 15 residues. V dropped 4 bases and J dropped 0 bases, with 12 bases sitting between them. Germline V lookup: CDR1 MNHNS, CDR2 SASEGT. Here the CDR3 reads CASSGTGFPNYGYTF. The CDR3 DNA reads TGTGCCAGCAGTGGAACAGGTTTCCCTAACTATGGCTACACCTTC.

This rearrangement joins TRBV5-1 to TRBJ2-1, with 13 nucleotides matching TRBD2. The J segment lost 7 bases and the V segment lost 4 bases, leaving 5 bases of the junction unmatched. This CDR3 is built from 15 residues. CDR1 SGHRS and CDR2 YFSETQ come from the germline V gene. The CDR3 reads CASSGGLAGPNEQFF. In DNA, the CDR3 is TGCGCCAGCAGCGGGGGACTAGCGGGACCTAATGAGCAGTTCTTC.

The V gene is TRBV30, the J gene TRBJ1-6; tentatively, D is TRBD1 (6 bases). V was pared by 4 bases and J by 7 bases, with 11 bases between. The germline V gene encodes CDR1 GTSNPN and CDR2 SVGIG (reference sequence). The CDR3 spans 13 residues. The CDR3 sequence: CAWNGQPNSPLHF. The CDR3, as DNA: TGTGCCTGGAATGGACAGCCAAATTCACCCCTCCACTTT.

This chain uses TRBV30 with TRBJ2-1; tentative D call: TRBD1 (5 bases). Germline CDR1 GTSNPN, CDR2 SVGIG (reference sequence). Trimming shortened V by 4 bases and J by 4 bases, and 8 bases separated the two germline ends. The CDR3 covers 12 residues. CDR3: CAWIDSYNEQFF. The CDR3 nucleotides are TGTGCCTGGATTGACAGTTACAATGAGCAGTTCTTC. Together with reference TRBV30 and TRBJ2-1, the CDR3 gives the full variable domain: SQTIHQWPATLVQPVGSPLSLECTVEGTSNPNLYWYRQAAGRGLQLLFYSVGIGQISSEVPQNLSASRPQDRQFILSSKKLLLSDSGFYLCAWIDSYNEQFFGPGTRLTVL.

V usage is TRBV27 and J usage is TRBJ2-3, with D maybe TRBD1 (6 bases). CDR1 MNHEY and CDR2 SMNVEV come from the germline V gene (reference sequence). Trimming removed 5 bases at V and 1 base at J, with 16 bases between. The CDR3 is 16 residues long. The CDR3 reads CASSPRTAAGTDTQYF. The CDR3 coding sequence is TGTGCCAGCAGTCCTAGGACAGCCGCGGGCACAGATACGCAGTATTTT.

The chain recombines TRBV6-4 with TRBJ2-6, with 8 bases that match TRBD2. The CDR3 totals 20 residues. Germline CDR1 reads MRHNA; CDR2 reads SNTAGT. V shed 0 bases, J shed 0 bases, and the junction held 10 bases outside the gene matches. CDR3 loop: CASSDSPTSGLISGANVLTF. For the CDR3, the DNA is TGTGCCAGCAGTGACTCCCCTACTAGCGGCCTTATCTCTGGGGCCAACGTCCTGACTTTC.

The chain has TRBV19 and TRBJ1-5; D gene ambiguous. The CDR3 covers 13 residues. Germline CDR1 and CDR2: LNHDA and SQIVND (reference sequence). Between the trimmed V and J ends, which lost 3 bases and 4 bases, there was a span of 7 bases. DNA for the CDR3: TGTGCCAGTAGTATGAAGGAAAATCAGCCCCAGCATTTT. The encoded protein is CASSMKENQPQHF.

In this sample, this clone turned up a few times. V and J are TRBV19 and TRBJ1-1; 9 bases map to TRBD1. The CDR3 spans 13 residues. Losses at the gene ends were 9 bases for V and 6 bases for J; bases not matched to a gene: 8. Germline CDR1 reads LNHDA; CDR2 reads SQIVND (reference sequence). The CDR3, as DNA: TGTGCCAGCAAACAGGGGGCGAGGGCTGAAGCTTTCTTT. Translated, it gives CASKQGARAEAFF.

This clone was detected a few times. The chain is built from TRBV30 and TRBJ1-4; D remains ambiguous. V lost 3 bases to trimming and J lost 8 bases, with 10 bases between them. CDR3 length: 12 amino acids. Looked up from germline, CDR1 is GTSNPN and CDR2 is SVGIG (reference sequence). The CDR3 nucleotides are TGTGCCTGGAGAATAGGTCCCGAAAAACTGTTTTTT. Its translation: CAWRIGPEKLFF.

The rearrangement joins TRBV18 to TRBJ2-1; 11 bases align to TRBD2. The CDR3 covers 16 residues. Germline CDR1 reads KGHSH; CDR2 reads LQKENI. V gave up 3 bases and J gave up 1 base; unmatched junction bases: 2. DNA for the CDR3: TGTGCCAGCTCACCGGGACTAGCGGTTTCCTACAATGAGCAGTTCTTC. Translation: CASSPGLAVSYNEQFF.

The gene calls are TRBV5-1 and TRBJ1-3; D remains ambiguous. Germline V CDR1 and CDR2: SGHRS, YFSETQ. V lost 2 bases and J 7 bases, leaving 7 bases between the germline ends. The CDR3 has 12 amino acids. CDR3 residues: CASSLPGNTIYF. The CDR3 DNA reads TGCGCCAGCAGCTTACCCGGGAACACCATATATTTT.

The genes are TRBV15 and TRBJ2-3, with TRBD2 matching over 12 bases. This CDR3 spans 19 amino acids. V lost 0 bases to trimming and J lost 3 bases; unmatched junction nucleotides: 10. CDR1 LNHNV and CDR2 YYDKDF come from the germline V gene (reference sequence). CDR3 sequence: CATSRDNPYLAGGTDTQYF. The CDR3, as DNA: TGTGCCACCAGCAGAGATAACCCTTATCTAGCGGGAGGGACAGATACGCAGTATTTT.

The chain couples TRBV7-9 to TRBJ2-1; 7 bases are a match to TRBD2. CDR1 is SEHNR and CDR2 is FQNEAQ in the germline V gene (reference sequence). The CDR3 runs 16 residues. J lost 1 base, V lost 1 base, and 4 bases had no gene match. CDR3 protein: CASSLGGSRSYNEQFF. The CDR3 DNA sequence: TGTGCCAGCAGCTTAGGCGGGAGCAGGTCCTACAATGAGCAGTTCTTC.

This chain connects TRBV19 to TRBJ2-1, with 8 positions matching TRBD2. Germline V CDR1 and CDR2: LNHDA, SQIVND (reference sequence). The CDR3 covers 13 residues. Germline trimming cut 8 bases from V and 7 bases from J; bases unmatched to any gene: 7. The CDR3 nucleotides are TGTGCCAGTGCCCGGGAGGGTTGGAATGAGCAGTTCTTC. This gives the protein CASAREGWNEQFF.